These T cell receptor beta chains were read from a single sample in a study of identical twins. MiXCR, applied by TCRdb to the 5' RACE reads, yields one record per CDR3 protein. The data show hundreds of thousands of distinct CDR3 sequences, around a sixth seen once. Another study also made use of these data, one on T cells expressing NK-cell markers.

Specimen: PBMCs. The origin of the receptors is a woman aged 18-30 years in good health. CDR3s include the opening cysteine and the closing phenylalanine or tryptophan. The D gene is left open where the match is weak. Clone size is given for some rows only: seen once, a few or many times, or a class if the clone is expanded.

>NA|TRBJ2-2|15|TRBV6-1|NA
CASSEADRNTGELFF
TGTGCCAGCAGTGAGGCGGACCGGAACACCGGGGAGCTGTTTTTT
>few|TRBJ2-1|14|TRBV29-1|TRBD2
CSVSAGGPHNEQFF
TGCAGCGTGTCAGCGGGGGGGCCCCACAATGAGCAGTTCTTC
>few|TRBJ2-7|15|TRBV6-5|NA
CASSYRQVHSYEQYF
TGTGCCAGCAGTTATAGACAGGTCCACTCCTACGAGCAGTACTTC
>NA|TRBJ1-1|13|TRBV10-3|NA
CATGNGGNTEAFF
TGTGCCACAGGGAATGGGGGCAACACTGAAGCTTTCTTT
>NA|TRBJ2-1|13|TRBV20-1|NA
CSGGQGGRNEQFF
TGCAGTGGAGGGCAGGGGGGACGGAATGAGCAGTTCTTC
>NA|TRBJ2-1|10|TRBV29-1|TRBD2
CSSGLEEQFF
TGCAGCTCCGGACTAGAGGAGCAGTTCTTC
>NA|TRBJ2-2|14|TRBV14|NA
CASSQDWGTGELFF
TGTGCCAGCAGCCAAGATTGGGGAACCGGGGAGCTGTTTTTT
>few|TRBJ2-7|15|TRBV29-1|NA
CSVEREGEISYEQYF
TGCAGCGTTGAGAGGGAAGGGGAAATCTCCTACGAGCAGTACTTC
>NA|TRBJ2-7|14|TRBV10-3|NA
CAISDVGISYEQYF
TGTGCCATCAGTGATGTCGGTATCTCCTACGAGCAGTACTTC
>NA|TRBJ2-3|14|TRBV2|NA
CASNGQGGTDTQYF
TGTGCCAGCAATGGACAGGGAGGGACAGATACGCAGTATTTT
>NA|TRBJ2-3|11|TRBV20-1|NA
CSAPIRDTQYF
TGCAGTGCTCCTATCAGGGATACGCAGTATTTT
>NA|TRBJ2-7|14|TRBV27|NA
CASSPQTGSYEQYF
TGTGCCAGCAGTCCGCAGACAGGCTCCTACGAGCAGTACTTC
>NA|TRBJ2-1|11|TRBV12-5|NA
CASGLNNEQFF
TGTGCCAGCGGACTCAACAATGAGCAGTTCTTC
>NA|TRBJ2-5|15|TRBV11-3|NA
CASSLTLATKETQYF
TGTGCCAGCAGCTTAACTTTGGCGACCAAAGAGACCCAGTACTTC
>NA|TRBJ2-1|16|TRBV5-1|TRBD2
CASSLAGADQYNEQFF
TGCGCCAGCAGCTTAGCGGGGGCGGACCAATACAATGAGCAGTTCTTC
>few|TRBJ2-1|16|TRBV4-1|NA
CASSPRKGVGGNEQFF
TGCGCCAGCAGCCCAAGAAAGGGTGTAGGGGGGAATGAGCAGTTCTTC
>few|TRBJ2-7|16|TRBV5-1|TRBD1
CASSLRTGGISYEQYF
TGCGCCAGCAGCTTGAGGACAGGGGGCATCTCCTACGAGCAGTACTTC
>many|TRBJ1-2|15|TRBV7-2|NA
CASSLAAELPYGYTF
TGTGCCAGCAGCTTAGCGGCTGAGTTGCCCTATGGCTACACCTTC
>few|TRBJ1-1|13|TRBV29-1|TRBD1
CSVEPGQGTEAFF
TGCAGCGTTGAACCCGGACAGGGCACTGAAGCTTTCTTT
>many|TRBJ2-7|15|TRBV7-3|TRBD2
CASSQSGLAAYEQYF
TGTGCCAGCAGCCAATCGGGGCTAGCGGCCTACGAGCAGTACTTC
>NA|TRBJ2-5|12|TRBV20-1|NA
CSAYRATETQYF
TGCAGTGCCTACAGGGCCACGGAGACCCAGTACTTC
>NA|TRBJ2-3|14|TRBV4-3|NA
CASSHADLTDTQYF
TGCGCCAGCAGCCACGCTGACCTCACAGATACGCAGTATTTT
>few|TRBJ1-1|13|TRBV12-3/TRBV12-4|NA
CASGRNRATEAFF
TGTGCCAGCGGCCGAAATAGGGCCACTGAAGCTTTCTTT
>many|TRBJ2-5|15|TRBV5-1|TRBD1
CASSLSGTGQETQYF
TGCGCCAGCAGCTTGTCGGGGACAGGTCAAGAGACCCAGTACTTC
>NA|TRBJ1-4|15|TRBV4-3|TRBD1
CASSQIDRGNGKLFF
TGCGCCAGCAGCCAGATCGACAGGGGAAACGGAAAACTGTTTTTT
>few|TRBJ2-1|13|TRBV30|TRBD2
CALAEAGAREQFF
TGTGCCCTGGCCGAAGCGGGAGCTCGTGAGCAGTTCTTC
>NA|TRBJ2-7|17|TRBV10-1|TRBD2
CASSELAGTSGGYEQYF
TGCGCCAGCAGTGAATTGGCCGGGACTAGCGGGGGGTACGAGCAGTACTTC
>NA|TRBJ2-1|15|TRBV5-5|NA
CASSPPLSGAHEQFF
TGTGCCAGCAGCCCCCCCTTGAGCGGAGCCCATGAGCAGTTCTTC
>NA|TRBJ1-3|17|TRBV7-3|NA
CASSLRVQVASGNTIYF
TGTGCCAGCAGCTTAAGGGTCCAGGTGGCCTCTGGAAACACCATATATTTT
>NA|TRBJ2-1|17|TRBV20-1|NA
CSARGIEGPSSYNEQFF
TGCAGTGCTAGGGGGATCGAGGGGCCCTCCTCCTACAATGAGCAGTTCTTC
>NA|TRBJ2-4|18|TRBV11-2|TRBD1
CASRNKTGGRGVKNIQYF
TGTGCCAGCAGGAACAAGACAGGGGGCAGGGGTGTCAAAAACATTCAGTACTTC
>NA|TRBJ2-2|14|TRBV7-9|TRBD1
CASSPIRGTGELFF
TGTGCCAGCAGCCCCATCAGGGGGACCGGGGAGCTGTTTTTT
>few|TRBJ2-7|13|TRBV5-1|NA
CASSLDLRYEQYF
TGCGCCAGCAGCTTGGATCTGCGCTACGAGCAGTACTTC
>NA|TRBJ2-3|19|TRBV20-1|NA
CSAIRTGSMGEGRTDTQYF
TGCAGTGCTATTCGTACAGGGTCTATGGGGGAGGGTCGGACAGATACGCAGTATTTT
>NA|TRBJ1-5|13|TRBV7-9|TRBD1
CASRGTGGQPQHF
TGTGCCAGCAGGGGGACAGGAGGTCAGCCCCAGCATTTT
>NA|TRBJ2-1|11|TRBV20-1|NA
CSASAANEQFF
TGCAGTGCTAGCGCAGCGAATGAGCAGTTCTTC
>many|TRBJ1-1|18|TRBV2|NA
CASIRGGASQRENTEAFF
TGTGCCAGCATCCGCGGGGGGGCCTCCCAGCGGGAGAACACTGAAGCTTTCTTT
>NA|TRBJ2-5|13|TRBV7-2|NA
CASSLMLQETQYF
TGTGCCAGCAGCTTAATGTTACAAGAGACCCAGTACTTC
>NA|TRBJ2-5|14|TRBV20-1|NA
CSAAQTVIQETQYF
TGCAGTGCTGCCCAGACGGTGATCCAAGAGACCCAGTACTTC
>NA|TRBJ2-7|16|TRBV5-1|NA
CASSLDIRGGFHEQYF
TGCGCCAGCAGCTTGGATATCAGGGGGGGGTTCCACGAGCAGTACTTC
>NA|TRBJ2-2|14|TRBV4-3|TRBD1
CASSRQGPAGELFF
TGCGCCAGCAGCCGACAGGGCCCAGCCGGGGAGCTGTTTTTT
>few|TRBJ1-1|14|TRBV7-9|NA
CASSRAGLRAEAFF
TGTGCCAGCAGCCGGGCGGGGCTGAGGGCTGAAGCTTTCTTT
>few|TRBJ2-1|15|TRBV5-1|NA
CASTLSGSGRNEQFF
TGCGCCAGCACACTCAGCGGGTCAGGGCGCAATGAGCAGTTCTTC
>few|TRBJ2-1|15|TRBV20-1|NA
CSARDLSGAVNEQFF
TGCAGTGCTAGAGATTTATCGGGAGCTGTGAATGAGCAGTTCTTC
>NA|TRBJ2-1|17|TRBV11-2|TRBD2
CASSLVFSSGKYNEQFF
TGTGCCAGCAGCTTAGTGTTTTCTAGCGGGAAATACAATGAGCAGTTCTTC
>NA|TRBJ2-7|13|TRBV20-1|TRBD1
CSVGLGQSYEQYF
TGCAGTGTCGGTTTGGGACAGTCCTACGAGCAGTACTTC
>NA|TRBJ1-2|18|TRBV12-3/TRBV12-4|TRBD1
CASSSPRDRGFYNYGYTF
TGTGCCAGCAGTTCACCCCGGGACAGGGGATTTTACAACTATGGCTACACCTTC
>few|TRBJ1-1|13|TRBV18|NA
CASSPPQNTEAFF
TGTGCCAGCTCACCACCCCAGAACACTGAAGCTTTCTTT
>few|TRBJ1-1|14|TRBV6-1|NA
CASTRDGRNTEAFF
TGTGCCAGCACCCGGGACGGGAGGAACACTGAAGCTTTCTTT
>NA|TRBJ2-2|14|TRBV7-9|NA
CASARAAVTGELFF
TGTGCCAGCGCCAGGGCTGCCGTTACCGGGGAGCTGTTTTTT
>NA|TRBJ1-5|16|TRBV20-1|NA
CSASSAGARGNQPQHF
TGCAGTGCTAGTTCTGCGGGGGCGCGAGGAAATCAGCCCCAGCATTTT
>few|TRBJ2-7|14|TRBV19|NA
CASSISRGPYEQYF
TGTGCCAGTAGTATATCCCGTGGGCCCTACGAGCAGTACTTC
>NA|TRBJ2-4|17|TRBV5-6|NA
CASSLGPRERDRGIQYF
TGTGCCAGCAGCTTGGGCCCTAGGGAACGGGATAGGGGCATTCAGTACTTC